A single sample gave rise to the 29 T cell receptor beta chains below, sequenced in a study of Graves' ophthalmopathy and Graves' hyperthyroidism. RNA transcripts served as template for amplifying TCR beta CDR3 sequences. HTBI primers served in a first-round RT-PCR, which a second-round multiplex PCR followed. One entry per CDR3 protein, called by TCRdb with MiXCR from the multiplex PCR reads. The sample lists 500,000 to 700,000 distinct CDR3 sequences, approximately 22% seen once, with about 6.6% in the top ten. The sample comprised peripheral blood. The receptor source for this set is a woman between 18 and 29 years old with stable Graves' hyperthyroidism. Some clones in this sample may be carry-over from other donors' samples.

This clonotype was counted ten times or more. This chain joins TRBV7-9 and TRBJ1-2; TRBD1 matches at 12 bases. There are 16 residues in the CDR3. Germline CDR1 reads SEHNR; CDR2 reads FQNEAQ (reference sequence). V shed 1 base and J 8 bases; nucleotides not matched to a gene: 8. The CDR3 DNA follows: TGTGCCAGCAGCTTAGGTGGGACAGGGGGCGTGAGAGGCTACACCTTC. Its translation: CASSLGGTGGVRGYTF.

This clonotype has more than one count but fewer than ten. The chain uses TRBV27 and TRBJ1-2, with 7 nucleotides matching TRBD1. The CDR3 length is 15 residues. With 3 bases clipped from V and 2 bases from J, the junction kept 6 bases outside the gene matches. The germline V gene encodes CDR1 MNHEY and CDR2 SMNVEV (reference sequence). For the CDR3, the DNA is TGTGCCAGCAGTTTCTGGCCAGGGGGAAACTATGGCTACACCTTC. Its translation: CASSFWPGGNYGYTF.

The chain carries TRBV28 and TRBJ1-2, with 8 positions matching TRBD1. The germline gives CDR1 MDHEN, CDR2 SYDVKM. CDR3 length equals 17 residues. After removal of 6 bases from V and 1 base from J, the junction contained 13 bases not matched to a gene. The DNA for the CDR3 is TGTGCCAGCAGCCAAAACCCACCGACAGGGGATAACTATGGCTACACCTTC. Residues: CASSQNPPTGDNYGYTF.

There are many counts of this clonotype. J is TRBJ1-1 and V is TRBV6-1; D is ambiguous. Trimming left V 6 bases short and J 5 bases short, with 13 bases between. CDR1 MNHNS and CDR2 SASEGT come from the germline V gene. This CDR3 comprises 13 residues. The CDR3 sequence: CASRFETGTEAFF. The CDR3 region has the DNA TGTGCCAGCAGGTTTGAGACGGGGACTGAAGCTTTCTTT.

V usage is TRBV5-1 and J usage is TRBJ1-1; 9 bases match TRBD1. The germline CDR1 and CDR2 sequences are SGHRS and YFSETQ. With 5 bases clipped from V and 4 bases from J, the junction kept 12 bases outside the gene matches. CDR3 size: 16 residues. CDR3 DNA sequence: TGCGCCAGCAGATATACCGGGACAGGGAGGAGCACTGAAGCTTTCTTT. It encodes CASRYTGTGRSTEAFF.

This clonotype has at least ten counts. V is TRBV12-3 or TRBV12-4 and J is TRBJ1-2; 7 nucleotides align to TRBD1. This CDR3 is built from 15 residues. Losses at the gene ends were 5 bases for V and 0 bases for J; bases not matched to a gene: 6. The CDR3 DNA reads as TGTGCCAGCAGTCTCGGACAGGCAGCTAACTATGGCTACACCTTC. Protein: CASSLGQAANYGYTF.

V is TRBV7-8 and J is TRBJ2-5; D perhaps matches TRBD2 (6 bases). CDR1 is SGHVS, CDR2 FQNEAQ, per germline. V lost 3 bases, J lost 3 bases, and 17 bases lay in between. The CDR3 is 16 amino acids. CDR3 bases: TGTGCCAGCAGCTTTAGGTCGAGCGGGTGGGAAGAGACCCAGTACTTC. Translation: CASSFRSSGWEETQYF.

This clonotype has ten or more counts. The chain recombines TRBV29-1 with TRBJ1-1; TRBD1 might be the D (6 bases). Trimming took 5 bases from V and 0 from J, leaving 7 bases between them. The CDR3 totals 12 residues. CDR1 SQVTM and CDR2 ANQGSEA come from the germline V gene. The CDR3 is CSVYRVNTEAFF. The DNA for the CDR3 is TGCAGCGTTTACAGGGTGAACACTGAAGCTTTCTTT.

The rearrangement uses TRBV28 and TRBJ2-5; TRBD2 matches 11 bases. After removal of 5 bases from V and 2 bases from J, the junction contained 10 bases not matched to a gene. The CDR3 extends over 17 amino acids. In germline, CDR1 is MDHEN, CDR2 SYDVKM. In DNA, the CDR3 is TGTGCCAGCAGTCCGGGGGGATTAGCGGGAGGGCAAGAGACCCAGTACTTC. This codes for CASSPGGLAGGQETQYF.

This clonotype was recorded at least ten times. V is TRBV5-1 and J is TRBJ1-1, with 8 bases fitting TRBD1. The CDR3 spans 17 residues. The V gene end was trimmed by 2 bases and the J gene end by 6 bases; junction bases not matched to a gene: 15. CDR1 SGHRS and CDR2 YFSETQ come from the germline V gene. The CDR3 here is CASSFGARQGPGAEAFF. CDR3 sequence (DNA): TGCGCCAGCAGCTTCGGAGCGCGACAGGGGCCAGGCGCTGAAGCTTTCTTT.

Concerning this clonotype: Compared with germline, one end of the junction differs, possibly owing to a read error. The V gene is TRBV2, the J gene TRBJ2-6, with D unresolved. CDR3 length equals 15 residues. Germline V CDR1 and CDR2: SNHLY, FYNNEI. CDR3 amino acids: CASREGSSGANVLTF. The CDR3 region has the DNA TGTGCCAGCAGGGAAGGTAGCTCTGGGGCCAACGTCCTGACTTTC.

The J gene is TRBJ1-1, the V gene TRBV5-1; a weak D match, TRBD1 (6 bases). V shed 5 bases and J shed 0 bases, with 14 bases lying between them. The CDR3 is made up of 15 amino acids. Germline V CDR1 and CDR2: SGHRS, YFSETQ. Here the CDR3 DNA reads TGCGCCAGCAGGCCGCCGGACAGAATGAACACTGAAGCTTTCTTT. Protein product: CASRPPDRMNTEAFF.

This chain uses TRBV28 with TRBJ1-5; D may be TRBD1 (5 bases). Trimming took 6 bases from V and 4 from J, leaving 10 bases between them. This CDR3 region has 13 residues. The germline gives CDR1 MDHEN, CDR2 SYDVKM. The CDR3 coding sequence is TGTGCCAGCAGGCAGGGACGGAATCAGCCCCAGCATTTT. Its translation: CASRQGRNQPQHF.

This clonotype was detected many times. The J gene is TRBJ2-7, the V gene TRBV30, with D perhaps TRBD1 (6 bases). Germline V CDR1 and CDR2: GTSNPN, SVGIG (reference sequence). The V end was cut by 1 base, the J end by 5 bases, with 9 bases between. The CDR3 is 12 amino acids. CDR3: CAWSGTADEQYF. The CDR3 DNA follows: TGTGCCTGGAGTGGGACAGCCGACGAGCAGTACTTC.

The sample holds many counts of this clonotype. This may be a read error: a much more frequent sequence differs by one nucleotide. The rearrangement uses TRBV5-5 and TRBJ1-2; the D is unclear. The germline gives CDR1 SGHKS, CDR2 YYEKEE (reference sequence). The length of the CDR3 is 13 residues. V dropped 0 bases and J dropped 2 bases, with 5 bases sitting between them. The CDR3 bases are TGTGCCAGCAGCTTGGACATAAACTATGGCTACACCTTC. This sequence encodes CASSLDINYGYTF.

The V call is TRBV6-5, the J call TRBJ1-2; TRBD1 agrees at 12 bases. J gave up 8 bases and V 4 bases, and 8 bases lay outside the gene matches. Looked up from germline, CDR1 is MNHEY and CDR2 is SVGAGI. The length of the CDR3 is 15 residues. The CDR3 here is CASSFRGTGGLGYTF. In DNA, the CDR3 is TGTGCCAGCAGTTTCCGGGGGACAGGGGGCCTAGGCTACACCTTC.

This chain connects TRBV20-1 to TRBJ2-7; 7 nucleotides match TRBD2. Germline V gene data show CDR1 as DFQATT and CDR2 as SNEGSKA (reference sequence). Trimming took 0 bases from V and 3 from J; bases not matched to a gene: 5. The CDR3 is made up of 14 amino acids. The CDR3 DNA reads TGCAGTGCTAGAGATGGGACTACAAGCTACGAGCAGTACTTC. Protein: CSARDGTTSYEQYF.

In its sample, this clonotype was seen many times. The CDR3 bases are TGTGCCACCAGCAGAATTCCGGGACTAGCGCCCGAGCAGTACTTC. It specifies CATSRIPGLAPEQYF. V and J are TRBV15 and TRBJ2-7, with 10 nucleotides matching TRBD2. Germline-derived CDR1 and CDR2 are LNHNV and YYDKDF (reference sequence). CDR3 length: 15 amino acids. The J segment lost 6 bases and the V segment lost 2 bases, leaving 7 bases of the junction unmatched.

This clonotype was counted at least ten times. CDR3 in amino acids: CSVVSLAGVTYEQYF. CDR3 coding DNA: TGCAGCGTTGTTTCCCTAGCGGGAGTTACCTACGAGCAGTACTTC. The rearrangement joins TRBV29-1 to TRBJ2-7; TRBD2 agrees at 10 bases. There are 15 residues in the CDR3. Germline lookup yields CDR1 SQVTM and CDR2 ANQGSEA. With V trimmed by 4 bases and J by 2 bases, 8 bases remained unmatched.

This clonotype appeared many times. V is TRBV5-1 and J is TRBJ1-2, with D perhaps matching TRBD1 (5 bases). Germline CDR1 SGHRS, CDR2 YFSETQ. This CDR3 comprises 13 residues. V lost 1 base to trimming and J lost 6 bases, with 10 bases between them. CDR3 bases: TGCGCCAGCAGCTTGCAGGGATTCGATGGCTACACCTTC. The encoded protein is CASSLQGFDGYTF. The full variable domain, in which reference TRBV5-1 and TRBJ1-2 provide the parts outside the CDR3, is KAGVTQTPRYLIKTRGQQVTLSCSPISGHRSVSWYQQTPGQGLQFLFEYFSETQRNKGNFPGRFSGRQFSNSRSEMNVSTLELGDSALYLCASSLQGFDGYTFGSGTRLTVV.

V usage is TRBV5-1 and J usage is TRBJ2-5, with D tentatively TRBD2 (6 bases). The germline CDR1 and CDR2 sequences are SGHRS and YFSETQ. Trimming shortened V by 7 bases and J by 1 base, and 17 bases separated the two germline ends. The CDR3 runs to 15 residues. The CDR3 DNA sequence: TGCGCCAGCGGGGAGACTAGGCCAGCCCAAGAGACCCAGTACTTC. Protein: CASGETRPAQETQYF.

The chain couples TRBV6-1 to TRBJ2-7, with 8 bases that match TRBD2. The ends lost 6 bases at V and 5 bases at J; junction bases unmatched: 18. The V gene's germline CDR1 is MNHNS and CDR2 SASEGT. The CDR3 extends over 17 amino acids. The CDR3 region is CASRSNRAGGAIHEQYF. DNA for the CDR3: TGTGCCAGCAGGTCCAATCGGGCGGGGGGCGCGATCCACGAGCAGTACTTC.

This clonotype turned up a few times. V usage is TRBV30 and J usage is TRBJ1-5; TRBD1 agrees at 7 bases. The CDR3 contains 16 residues. Trimming removed 3 bases from V and 0 bases from J; junction bases left unmatched: 8. Germline V CDR1 and CDR2: GTSNPN, SVGIG (reference sequence). DNA of the CDR3: TGTGCCTGGAGCGCCCGACAGGGCTATAGCAATCAGCCCCAGCATTTT. Encoded protein: CAWSARQGYSNQPQHF.

This clonotype was counted at least ten times. The chain is built from TRBV6-4 and TRBJ2-2, with 8 bases matching TRBD2. This CDR3 spans 17 amino acids. Losses at the gene ends were 6 bases for V and 0 bases for J; bases not matched to a gene: 9. CDR1 is MRHNA and CDR2 is SNTAGT in the germline V gene. The CDR3 DNA follows: TGTGCCAGCAGGCCCTCATATAGCGGGGCGAACACCGGGGAGCTGTTTTTT. This gives the protein CASRPSYSGANTGELFF.

The rearrangement joins TRBV12-3 or TRBV12-4 to TRBJ1-1; D possibly corresponds to TRBD1 (5 bases). Trimming took 5 bases from V and 6 from J, leaving 16 bases between them. This CDR3 comprises 14 residues. This CDR3 is CASSLSGTIAEAFF. CDR3 coding DNA: TGTGCCAGCAGTCTGAGTGGGACCATTGCTGAAGCTTTCTTT.

This clonotype showed up many times. This chain joins TRBV6-6 and TRBJ1-1; D remains unclear. Germline V lookup: CDR1 MNHNY, CDR2 SVGAGI (reference sequence). The CDR3 contains 15 residues. The V end lost 0 bases, the J end lost 0 bases, and 8 bases lay between the germline ends. CDR3 DNA sequence: TGTGCCAGCAGTTACTCGGTCAGGATGAACACTGAAGCTTTCTTT. Translation gives CASSYSVRMNTEAFF.

This clonotype was recorded many times. V and J are TRBV12-3 or TRBV12-4 and TRBJ2-6; the D gene is possibly TRBD2 (6 bases). Trimming removed 2 bases at V and 2 bases at J, with 13 bases between. This CDR3 contains 17 residues. CDR3 nucleotides: TGTGCCAGCAGTTTACTTTGGGGAGGTACTGGGGCCAACGTCCTGACTTTC. It translates to CASSLLWGGTGANVLTF.

This clonotype was picked up one time. The rearrangement links TRBV20-1 to TRBJ1-1; D call uncertain. The CDR3 runs to 14 residues. V was trimmed by 7 bases and J by 0 bases, leaving 15 bases between them. CDR1 and CDR2 from the germline V gene are DFQATT and SNEGSKA (reference sequence). The CDR3 nucleotides read TGCAGTGTACAAAGACCTCCCGTGAACACTGAAGCTTTCTTT. As protein: CSVQRPPVNTEAFF.

This clonotype was recorded once. The rearrangement uses TRBV12-3 or TRBV12-4 and TRBJ1-5, with 8 bases identical to TRBD1. V shed 5 bases, J shed 1 base, and the junction held 10 bases outside the gene matches. The CDR3 length is 17 residues. Here the CDR3 DNA reads TGTGCCAGCAGTCCCGGGACAGGTGTTTTAAGCAATCAGCCCCAGCATTTT. Amino acids: CASSPGTGVLSNQPQHF.